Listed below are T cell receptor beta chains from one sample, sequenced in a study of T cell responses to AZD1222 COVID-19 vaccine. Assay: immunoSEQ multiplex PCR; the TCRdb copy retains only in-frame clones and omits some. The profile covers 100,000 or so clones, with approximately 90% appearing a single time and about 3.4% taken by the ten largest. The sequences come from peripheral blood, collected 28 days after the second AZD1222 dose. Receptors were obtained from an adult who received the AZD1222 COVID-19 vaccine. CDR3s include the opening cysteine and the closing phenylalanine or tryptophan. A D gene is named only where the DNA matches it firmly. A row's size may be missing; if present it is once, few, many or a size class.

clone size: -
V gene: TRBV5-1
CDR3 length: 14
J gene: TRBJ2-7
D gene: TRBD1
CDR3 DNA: TGCGCCAGCAGGATCGGGACAGATGCTCGCGAGCAGTACTTC
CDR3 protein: CASRIGTDAREQYF

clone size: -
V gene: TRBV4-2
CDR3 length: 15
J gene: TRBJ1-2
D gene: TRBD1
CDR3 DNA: TGTGCCAGCAGCCAAGATGGACAGGGTAACTATGGCTACACCTTC
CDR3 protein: CASSQDGQGNYGYTF

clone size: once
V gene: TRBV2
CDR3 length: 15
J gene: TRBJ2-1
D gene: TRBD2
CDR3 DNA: TGTGCCAGCAGTGACGAGCGGGGGCTCTACAATGAGCAGTTCTTC
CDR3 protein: CASSDERGLYNEQFF

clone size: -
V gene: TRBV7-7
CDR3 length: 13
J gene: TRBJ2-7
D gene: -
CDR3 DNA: TGTGCCAGCAGCTTATATAACAACTACGAGCAGTACTTC
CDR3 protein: CASSLYNNYEQYF

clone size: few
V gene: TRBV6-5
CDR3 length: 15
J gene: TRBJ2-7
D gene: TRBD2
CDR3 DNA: TGTGCCAGCAGTTACAGCGGGGACCTGCTCTACGAGCAGTACTTC
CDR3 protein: CASSYSGDLLYEQYF

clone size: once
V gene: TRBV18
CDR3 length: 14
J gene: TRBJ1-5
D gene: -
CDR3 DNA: TGTGCCAGCTCAACGACCTGGGGCAATCAGCCCCAGCATTTT
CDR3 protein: CASSTTWGNQPQHF

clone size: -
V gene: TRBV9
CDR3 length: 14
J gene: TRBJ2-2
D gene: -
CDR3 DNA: TGTGCCAGCAGCCCGCGGTCCTCTCCCGGGGAGCTGTTTTTT
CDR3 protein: CASSPRSSPGELFF

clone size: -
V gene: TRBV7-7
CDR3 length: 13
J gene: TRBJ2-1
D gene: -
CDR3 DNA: TGTGCCAGCAGTAGAGGTTGGAGGGATGAGCAGTTCTTC
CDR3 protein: CASSRGWRDEQFF

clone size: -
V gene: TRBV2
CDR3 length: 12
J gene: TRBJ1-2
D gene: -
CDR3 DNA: TGTGCCAGCAGCGCCGACAGCTATGGCTACACCTTC
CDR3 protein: CASSADSYGYTF

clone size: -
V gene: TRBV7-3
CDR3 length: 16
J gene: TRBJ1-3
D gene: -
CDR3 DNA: TGTGCCAGCAGCTTAACGGTGGGAGGCTCTGGAAACACCATATATTTT
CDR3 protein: CASSLTVGGSGNTIYF

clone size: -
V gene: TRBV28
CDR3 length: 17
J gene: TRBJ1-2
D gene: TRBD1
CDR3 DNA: TGTGCCAGCACTCTCACAGGGGGAAGTGTTGAGAACTATGGCTACACCTTC
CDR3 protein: CASTLTGGSVENYGYTF

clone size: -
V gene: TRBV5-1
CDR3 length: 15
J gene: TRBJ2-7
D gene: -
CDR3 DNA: TGCGCCAGCAGCTTGGGGCCAGGGGAGGGCTACGAGCAGTACTTC
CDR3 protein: CASSLGPGEGYEQYF

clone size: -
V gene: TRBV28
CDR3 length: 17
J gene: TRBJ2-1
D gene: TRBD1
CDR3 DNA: TGTGCCAGCAGTTCCTCAGGGGGCCCAATCAATTACAATGAGCAGTTCTTC
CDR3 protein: CASSSSGGPINYNEQFF

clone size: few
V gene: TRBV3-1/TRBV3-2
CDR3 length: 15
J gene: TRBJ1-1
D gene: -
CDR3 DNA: TGTGCCAGCAGCCAAGTTTTTATGGGAAACACTGAAGCTTTCTTT
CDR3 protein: CASSQVFMGNTEAFF

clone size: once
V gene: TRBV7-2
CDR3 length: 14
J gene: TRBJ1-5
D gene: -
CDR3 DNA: TGTGCCAGCAGCTTAGACTTCCGAGGGAAGCCCCAGCATTTT
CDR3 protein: CASSLDFRGKPQHF

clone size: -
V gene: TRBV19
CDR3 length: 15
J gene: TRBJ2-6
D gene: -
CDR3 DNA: TGTGCCAGTAGTATCCCCAAGTATGGGGCCAACGTCCTGACTTTC
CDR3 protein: CASSIPKYGANVLTF

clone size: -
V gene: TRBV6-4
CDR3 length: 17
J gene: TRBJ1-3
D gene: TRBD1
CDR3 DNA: TGTGCCAGCAGTGACTACACCGGGACAGCCTCTGGAAACACCATATATTTT
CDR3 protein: CASSDYTGTASGNTIYF

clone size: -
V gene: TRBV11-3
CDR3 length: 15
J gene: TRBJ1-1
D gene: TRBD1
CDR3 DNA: TGTGCCAGCAGCTTCACACAGGGGATAAACACTGAAGCTTTCTTT
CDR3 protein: CASSFTQGINTEAFF

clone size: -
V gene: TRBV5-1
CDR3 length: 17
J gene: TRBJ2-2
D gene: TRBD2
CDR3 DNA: TGCGCCAGCAGCTCCTCGACTAGCGGGGCGAACACCGGGGAGCTGTTTTTT
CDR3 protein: CASSSSTSGANTGELFF

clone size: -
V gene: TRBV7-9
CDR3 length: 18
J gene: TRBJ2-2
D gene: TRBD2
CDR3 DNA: TGTGCCAGCAGCCCTCGGACTAGCGGGGCCGTTAACACCGGGGAGCTGTTTTTT
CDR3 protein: CASSPRTSGAVNTGELFF

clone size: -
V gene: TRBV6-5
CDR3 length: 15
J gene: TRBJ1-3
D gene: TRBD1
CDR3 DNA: TGTGCCAGCATCGGGGACAGGGCGTCTGGAAACACCATATATTTT
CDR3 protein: CASIGDRASGNTIYF

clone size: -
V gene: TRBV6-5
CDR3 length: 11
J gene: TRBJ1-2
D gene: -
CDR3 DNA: TGTGCCAGCAGTTACTGGGGAGGCTACACCTTC
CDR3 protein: CASSYWGGYTF

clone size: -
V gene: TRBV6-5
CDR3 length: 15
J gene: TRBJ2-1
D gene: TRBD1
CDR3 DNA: TGTGCCAGCAGTTACTTTGGGACAGGGAGGAATGAGCAGTTCTTC
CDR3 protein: CASSYFGTGRNEQFF

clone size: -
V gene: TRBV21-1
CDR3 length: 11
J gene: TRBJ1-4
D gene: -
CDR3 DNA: TGTGCCAGCAGCAAGAGGGAAAAACTGTTTTTT
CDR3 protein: CASSKREKLFF

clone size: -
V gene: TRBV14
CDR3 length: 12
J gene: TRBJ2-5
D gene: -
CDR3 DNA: TGTGCCAGCAGCTCAAAAGGGGCGACCCAGTACTTC
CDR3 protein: CASSSKGATQYF

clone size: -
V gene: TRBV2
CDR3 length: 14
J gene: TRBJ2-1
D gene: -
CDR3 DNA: TGTGCCAGCAGTGTGTCGGGAGCCAACAATGAGCAGTTCTTC
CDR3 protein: CASSVSGANNEQFF

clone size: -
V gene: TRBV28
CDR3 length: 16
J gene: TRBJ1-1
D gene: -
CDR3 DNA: TGTGCCAGCAGTTTTTTATCGGGACGGAAGAACACTGAAGCTTTCTTT
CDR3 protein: CASSFLSGRKNTEAFF

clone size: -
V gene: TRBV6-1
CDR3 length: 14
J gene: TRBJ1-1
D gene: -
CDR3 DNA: TGTGCCAGCAGTGAGGTCGGGATACGCACTGAAGCTTTCTTT
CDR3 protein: CASSEVGIRTEAFF

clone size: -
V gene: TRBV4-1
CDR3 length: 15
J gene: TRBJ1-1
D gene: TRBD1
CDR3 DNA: TGCGCCAGCAGCCAGATGACAGGGACGAACACTGAAGCTTTCTTT
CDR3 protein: CASSQMTGTNTEAFF

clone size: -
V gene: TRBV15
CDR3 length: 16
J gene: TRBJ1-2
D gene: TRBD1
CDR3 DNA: TGTGCCACCAGCAGAGATTATAACAGGGACAGGACGGGCTACACCTTC
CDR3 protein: CATSRDYNRDRTGYTF

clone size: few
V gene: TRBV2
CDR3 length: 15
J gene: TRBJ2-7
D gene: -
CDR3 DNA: TGTGCCAGCAGTGAAGTCTTGGACAGTAAGCTTGAGCAGTACTTC
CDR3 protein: CASSEVLDSKLEQYF

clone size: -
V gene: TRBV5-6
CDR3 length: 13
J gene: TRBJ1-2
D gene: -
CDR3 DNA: TGTGCCAGCAGCTTGGCCTCGCCTGAGGGCTACACCTTC
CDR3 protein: CASSLASPEGYTF

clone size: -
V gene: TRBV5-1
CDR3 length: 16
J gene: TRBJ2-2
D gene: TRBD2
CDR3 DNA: TGCGCCAGCAGCCCCGGGACTAGCGGGTACACCGGGGAGCTGTTTTTT
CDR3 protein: CASSPGTSGYTGELFF

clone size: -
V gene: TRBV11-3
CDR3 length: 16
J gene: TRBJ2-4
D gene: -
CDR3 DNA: TGTGCCAGCAGCTCTGCGGTTCCCATGGCCAAAAACATTCAGTACTTC
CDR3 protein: CASSSAVPMAKNIQYF

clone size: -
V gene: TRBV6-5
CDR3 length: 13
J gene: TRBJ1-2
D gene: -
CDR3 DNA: TGTGCCAGCAGTCTAGAACGGGGAGATGGCTACACCTTC
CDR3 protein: CASSLERGDGYTF

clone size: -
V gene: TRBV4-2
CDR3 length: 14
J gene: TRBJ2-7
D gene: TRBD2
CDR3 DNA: TGTGCCAGCAGCCAAGGACTAGCGGGCTACGAGCAGTACTTC
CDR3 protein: CASSQGLAGYEQYF

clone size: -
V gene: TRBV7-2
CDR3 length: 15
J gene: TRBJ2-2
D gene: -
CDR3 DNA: TGTGCCAGCAGCTCTCCGAGCAGGGGGGCCGGGGAGCTGTTTTTT
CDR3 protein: CASSSPSRGAGELFF

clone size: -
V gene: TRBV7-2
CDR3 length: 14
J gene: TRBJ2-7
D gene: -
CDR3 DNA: TGTGCCAGCAGCTTAGGGGGCGCGTTTTACGAGCAGTACTTC
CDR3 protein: CASSLGGAFYEQYF